This T cell receptor beta chain was sequenced for a study of cytomegalovirus exposure and HLA in healthy donors. Findings of the study overall: Reports credit the classifier with highly specific, highly sensitive diagnosis of cytomegalovirus status.

A note on this clone: Its antigen remains unknown.

Germline CDR1 is SGHVS and CDR2 is FQNEAQ. The CDR3 contains 14 residues. The V segment lost 2 bases and the J segment 5 bases; nucleotides outside the gene matches: 5. Assay used: immunoSEQ multiplex PCR; TCRdb lists only in-frame clones, some missing. Among about 350,000 clones listed, 87% were seen once. The sequenced sample was PBMCs. This sequence joins TRBV7-8 and TRBJ2-5, with 7 bases lining up with TRBD2. This clonotype originated in a young woman in good health and CMV-seropositive. CDR3 DNA sequence: TGTGCCAGCAGCTTATACGGTAGCGGGGAGACCCAGTACTTC. It is translated as CASSLYGSGETQYF.